This section outlines one TCR beta chain sequence together with its context. The antigen remains undetermined. The record originates from a study of siplizumab effects on memory and regulatory T cells. Whole-study findings and limits: Treatment with siplizumab left mappable alloreactive CD4+ clones averaging approximately 68% Treg-derived, compared with about 27% in controls. Naive T cells were seemingly more diverse than memory cells, and major contributions to the alloresponse seemed to be made by them. It was never confirmed that proliferating Tregs from siplizumab cultures were suppressive.

Sequencing was performed with immunoSEQ multiplex PCR; in TCRdb, only in-frame clones are kept and a portion is missing. The table has 85,000 to 130,000 clones, around 90% seen once. Sequenced: CD4+ T cells sorted from blood. The source of this sequence is a human donor in good health. Some clones in this sample may be carry-over from other donors' samples.

The CDR3 loop is CASSLVGTGNYGYTF. Written as DNA, the CDR3 is TGCGCCAGCAGCTTGGTTGGGACAGGGAACTATGGCTACACCTTC. The rearrangement joins TRBV5-1 to TRBJ1-2; 9 nucleotides match TRBD1. Germline V gene sequence: CDR1 SGHRS, CDR2 YFSETQ. V shed 0 bases, J shed 2 bases, and the junction held 2 bases outside the gene matches. This CDR3 has 15 residues.